The rows below give T cell receptor beta chains drawn from one sample of a study of blood T cell repertoires in COVID-19. Clones were read by immunoSEQ multiplex PCR, and TCRdb kept only the in-frame ones, dropping some. This sample carries approximately 140,000 clones, around 82% of them seen once, and the ten largest clones take roughly 3.9%. Source material: PBMCs or T cells enriched from blood (not recorded which). The receptor set was obtained from a man between 45 and 60 years old in a cohort exposed to, infected with or recovered from COVID-19 (not recorded which). The CDR3 runs from the conserved cysteine through the conserved F or W. Fields, in order: V gene, J gene, D gene, clone size, CDR3 protein, CDR3 DNA. A D gene is named only where the DNA matches it firmly. The size of a clone is reported for some rows only, either as once, few or many, or as a class for expanded clones.

v_call: TRBV9; j_call: TRBJ1-1; d_call: TRBD1; clone_size: -; cdr3_aa: CASSVGFGQGFTEAFF; cdr3_nt: TGTGCCAGCAGCGTGGGCTTCGGACAGGGGTTCACTGAAGCTTTCTTT
v_call: TRBV18; j_call: TRBJ2-5; d_call: -; clone_size: -; cdr3_aa: CATSAGIQETQYF; cdr3_nt: TGTGCCACCTCGGCCGGGATACAGGAGACCCAGTACTTC
v_call: TRBV18; j_call: TRBJ1-6; d_call: TRBD1; clone_size: few; cdr3_aa: CASSSGQGGNSPLHF; cdr3_nt: TGTGCCAGCTCATCCGGACAGGGGGGGAATTCACCCCTCCACTTT
v_call: TRBV27; j_call: TRBJ2-2; d_call: TRBD2; clone_size: few; cdr3_aa: CASIVTSGRSGELFF; cdr3_nt: TGTGCCAGCATCGTAACTAGCGGGAGATCCGGGGAGCTGTTTTTT
v_call: TRBV25-1; j_call: TRBJ2-1; d_call: -; clone_size: -; cdr3_aa: CASSLQVNEQFF; cdr3_nt: TGTGCCAGCAGCTTACAGGTCAATGAGCAGTTCTTC
v_call: TRBV18; j_call: TRBJ1-4; d_call: TRBD1; clone_size: -; cdr3_aa: CASSRTGLEKLFF; cdr3_nt: TGTGCCAGCTCAAGGACAGGACTCGAAAAACTGTTTTTT
v_call: TRBV18; j_call: TRBJ2-1; d_call: TRBD1; clone_size: -; cdr3_aa: CASSPSNRGNEQFF; cdr3_nt: TGTGCCAGCTCACCTTCGAACAGGGGCAATGAGCAGTTCTTC
v_call: TRBV4-1; j_call: TRBJ1-5; d_call: -; clone_size: -; cdr3_aa: CASSRTPDRLNQPQHF; cdr3_nt: TGCGCCAGCAGCCGTACGCCCGACAGGCTCAATCAGCCCCAGCATTTT
v_call: TRBV5-1; j_call: TRBJ1-3; d_call: -; clone_size: -; cdr3_aa: CASSFTTGNTIYF; cdr3_nt: TGCGCCAGCAGCTTTACAACTGGAAACACCATATATTTT
v_call: TRBV5-5; j_call: TRBJ1-6; d_call: -; clone_size: -; cdr3_aa: CASSLDTTPYNSPLHF; cdr3_nt: TGTGCCAGCAGCTTGGACACCACCCCCTATAATTCACCCCTCCACTTT
v_call: TRBV19; j_call: TRBJ2-7; d_call: TRBD2; clone_size: -; cdr3_aa: CASSRAAGGISYEQYF; cdr3_nt: TGTGCCAGTAGTAGGGCCGCGGGAGGCATATCCTACGAGCAGTACTTC
v_call: TRBV11-3; j_call: TRBJ2-1; d_call: TRBD2; clone_size: -; cdr3_aa: CASSFSAGGEQFF; cdr3_nt: TGTGCCAGCAGCTTTTCAGCGGGAGGTGAGCAGTTCTTC
v_call: TRBV9; j_call: TRBJ2-1; d_call: TRBD1; clone_size: -; cdr3_aa: CASSVGTSGGEQFF; cdr3_nt: TGTGCCAGCAGCGTAGGCACCTCAGGGGGTGAGCAGTTCTTC
v_call: TRBV29-1; j_call: TRBJ1-2; d_call: TRBD1; clone_size: -; cdr3_aa: CSVETGANYGYTF; cdr3_nt: TGCAGCGTTGAAACAGGGGCAAACTATGGCTACACCTTC
v_call: TRBV5-8; j_call: TRBJ2-3; d_call: -; clone_size: once; cdr3_aa: CASSPYPAGTQYF; cdr3_nt: TGTGCCAGCAGCCCCTACCCCGCCGGGACGCAGTATTTT